This record concerns one TCR beta chain sequence. What it recognizes is unknown. The sample belongs to a study of T cell repertoires in cytomegalovirus infection. About the study: Based on public TCR beta signatures, there were indications of CMV infection and of a matching HLA type. Study observations and caveats: HLA-C-restricted CMV-specific TCR beta clonotypes prevailed in the ex vivo response.

TCRdb re-derived calls from the reads in MiXCR, one entry per CDR3 protein. The data contain approximately 750,000 distinct CDR3 sequences, 35% of them singletons. Trimming took off 1 base at V and 2 bases at J, with 11 bases between the two ends. The CDR3 runs to 15 residues. CDR1 KGHSH and CDR2 LQKENI come from the germline V gene. The clonotype comes from a human donor in good health (CMV status not recorded). Some clones in this sample may be carry-over from other donors' samples. The sequenced sample was PBMCs. The chain recombines TRBV18 with TRBJ1-1; D unclear. The CDR3 nucleotides are TGTGCCAGCTCACCACAATCCCGGCTTAACACTGAAGCTTTCTTT. It specifies CASSPQSRLNTEAFF.